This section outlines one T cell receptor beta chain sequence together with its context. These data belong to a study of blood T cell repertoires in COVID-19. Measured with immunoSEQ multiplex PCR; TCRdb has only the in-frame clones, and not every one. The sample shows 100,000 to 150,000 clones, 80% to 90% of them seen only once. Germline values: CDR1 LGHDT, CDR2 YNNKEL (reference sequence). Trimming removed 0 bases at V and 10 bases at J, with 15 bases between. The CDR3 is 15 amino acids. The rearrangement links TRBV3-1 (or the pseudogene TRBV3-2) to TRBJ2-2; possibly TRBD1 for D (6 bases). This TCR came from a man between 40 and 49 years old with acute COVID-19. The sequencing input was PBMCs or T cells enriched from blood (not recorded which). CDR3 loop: CASSQERGQGAELFF. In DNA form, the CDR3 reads TGTGCCAGCAGCCAAGAGAGGGGACAAGGTGCGGAGCTGTTTTTT.